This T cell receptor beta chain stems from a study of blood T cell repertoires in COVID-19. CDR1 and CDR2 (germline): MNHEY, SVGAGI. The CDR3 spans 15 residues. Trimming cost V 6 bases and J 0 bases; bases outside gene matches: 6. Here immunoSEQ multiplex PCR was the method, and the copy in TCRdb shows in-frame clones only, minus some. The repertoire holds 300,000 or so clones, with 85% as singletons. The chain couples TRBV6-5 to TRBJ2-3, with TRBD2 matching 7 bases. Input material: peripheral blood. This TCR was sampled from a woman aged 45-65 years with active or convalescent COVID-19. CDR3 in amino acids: CASSYLAASTDTQYF. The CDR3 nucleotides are TGTGCCAGCAGCTATCTAGCGGCGAGCACAGATACGCAGTATTTT.